The sequence of this T cell receptor beta chain was determined in a study of identical twins. The CDR3 is made up of 14 amino acids. The V gene's germline CDR1 is SQVTM and CDR2 ANQGSEA. Trimming left V 3 bases short and J 0 bases short, with 9 bases between. TCRdb re-derived calls from the 5' RACE reads in MiXCR, one entry per CDR3 protein. The sample includes approximately 670,000 distinct CDR3 sequences, 6.1% of them seen just once. This clonotype was seen a handful of times. The V and J genes are TRBV29-1 and TRBJ1-3; D gene uncertain. Sample: naive T cells sorted from blood. This TCR was sampled from a man in his late teens or twenties in good health. The CDR3 is CSVEGILSGNTIYF. The CDR3 nucleotides are TGCAGCGTTGAGGGCATACTCTCTGGAAACACCATATATTTT.